This T cell receptor (beta chain) derives from a study of T-cell memory formation after mild COVID-19. TCRdb re-called the 5' RACE reads with MiXCR, one entry per CDR3 protein. This sample has more than 110,000 distinct CDR3 sequences, with 20% to 25% found just once. Whole-study results and caveats: Contracting CD4+ clones sat mainly in CM and EM; CD8+ in EMRA. Pre-infection memory already had some responding clones, implying cross-reactive memory joined.

With V trimmed by 4 bases and J by 3 bases, 5 bases remained unmatched. Germline assignment: CDR1 PRHDT and CDR2 FYEKMQ (reference sequence). The CDR3 has 15 residues. This clonotype was observed many times. The antigen remains unidentified. The rearrangement joins TRBV13 to TRBJ1-1, with 10 positions matching TRBD1. Sequencing was carried out using PBMCs or a T cell subset sorted from them (not recorded which). This clonotype was obtained from an adult woman who had mild COVID-19 (a few samples of this study predate the infection). Cell type and time point are not known. The CDR3 loop reads CASSWTGGWDTEAFF. The CDR3 DNA is TGTGCCAGCAGCTGGACAGGGGGTTGGGACACTGAAGCTTTCTTT.